This T cell receptor (beta chain) is drawn from a study of T cell responses to AZD1222 COVID-19 vaccine. Study-level information: Both about-4-week and about-12-week second-dose recipients were combined. Study-level results: Per reports, nearly half of all spike-specific TCRs target regions that are unmutated in variants. Compared with day 0, the breadth and depth of the Spike-specific TCR repertoire rose significantly after two doses of AZD1222. There were mostly white British donors and more females than males, and clonal diversity was possibly underestimated.

Data came from immunoSEQ multiplex PCR; TCRdb stores just in-frame clones and leaves some out. The sample shows about 120,000 clones, roughly 88% of them seen only once. Notes on this clone: Antigen specificity is unknown.

The CDR3 loop spans 14 amino acids. CDR1 and CDR2 from the germline V gene are SGHRS and YFSETQ. Germline trimming cut 4 bases from V and 2 bases from J; bases unmatched to any gene: 5. The rearrangement links TRBV5-1 to TRBJ1-1; 7 bases match TRBD1. The source is an adult in good health. Sequenced material: peripheral blood, taken on day 0 of AZD1222 vaccination. CDR3 DNA sequence: TGCGCCAGCAGCGTGGGACAGAGCAACACTGAAGCTTTCTTT. Residues: CASSVGQSNTEAFF. Together with reference TRBV5-1 and TRBJ1-1, the CDR3 gives the full variable domain: KAGVTQTPRYLIKTRGQQVTLSCSPISGHRSVSWYQQTPGQGLQFLFEYFSETQRNKGNFPGRFSGRQFSNSRSEMNVSTLELGDSALYLCASSVGQSNTEAFFGQGTRLTVV.